Below, 13 T cell receptor beta chains from the same sample are listed, as sequenced in a study of cytomegalovirus exposure and HLA in healthy donors (dated by TCRdb to between 2016 and 2019). Libraries came from the immunoSEQ multiplex PCR assay. The multiplex PCR relied on a mix of 60 forward primers for TCR Vbeta segments and 13 reverse primers for TCR Jbeta segments. As stored in TCRdb, this immuneACCESS dataset retains in-frame rearrangements with V and J assigned. A fraction of the clones does not appear; measured against another copy, unresolved V genes explain less than half of the discrepancy, and the remainder lacks a known reason. Here the sample has 150,000 to 200,000 clones; about 80% occur a single time. The ten largest make up approximately 0.7% of the sample. Sequencing was done on a sample of PBMCs. These receptors originate from a woman aged 40 to 50 in good health and CMV-seronegative.

The chain recombines TRBV19 with TRBJ2-7, with 9 bases fitting TRBD1. This CDR3 spans 14 amino acids. Germline V CDR1 and CDR2: LNHDA, SQIVND (reference sequence). V was pared by 7 bases and J by 5 bases, with 9 bases of the junction left unmatched. As DNA, the CDR3 is TGTGCCAGTACCGAGCGGACAGGGGCAGACGAGCAGTACTTC. Translated: CASTERTGADEQYF.

This clone has only a few counts. Here the CDR3 reads CASSLVASQETQYF. The CDR3 nucleotides read TGTGCCAGCAGCTTAGTTGCGTCCCAAGAGACCCAGTACTTC. The chain uses TRBV7-9 and TRBJ2-5; D remains ambiguous. Germline CDR1 SEHNR, CDR2 FQNEAQ (reference sequence). V shed 1 base and J shed 1 base, with 7 bases lying between them. The CDR3 extends over 14 amino acids. Full variable domain (remainder filled in from reference TRBV7-9 and TRBJ2-5): DTGVSQNPRHKITKRGQNVTFRCDPISEHNRLYWYRQTLGQGPEFLTYFQNEAQLEKSRLLSDRFSAERPKGSFSTLEIQRTEQGDSAMYLCASSLVASQETQYFGPGTRLLVL.

The rearrangement joins TRBV29-1 to TRBJ2-2, with D perhaps TRBD1 (6 bases). The CDR3 consists of 15 residues. CDR1 is SQVTM and CDR2 is ANQGSEA in the germline V gene. V was cut by 4 bases and J by 6 bases, with 18 bases left in between. The CDR3 nucleotides are TGCAGCGTTGGTACCCTGAGTCAGGGGCCCGGGGAGCTGTTTTTT. This sequence encodes CSVGTLSQGPGELFF.

V is TRBV28 and J is TRBJ2-5; TRBD1 aligns across 9 bases. The CDR3 sequence is 15 residues long. Per germline, CDR1 MDHEN and CDR2 SYDVKM. Trimming removed 1 base from V and 2 bases from J; junction bases left unmatched: 2. As DNA, the CDR3 is TGTGCCAGCAGTTTATTGGGACAGGGACAAGAGACCCAGTACTTC. It specifies CASSLLGQGQETQYF.

The chain carries TRBV28 and TRBJ2-3; TRBD1 matches 9 bases. The CDR3 is made up of 13 amino acids. V gave up 5 bases and J gave up 9 bases; unmatched junction bases: 6. Germline V gene lookup returns CDR1 MDHEN and CDR2 SYDVKM. CDR3 residues: CASSGQGRDTQYF. CDR3 sequence (DNA): TGTGCCAGCAGTGGACAGGGGAGGGACACGCAGTATTTT.

V gene TRBV6-6 combines with J gene TRBJ2-1; 10 positions match TRBD2. Germline CDR1 MNHNY, CDR2 SVGAGI (reference sequence). V lost 0 bases and J lost 4; bases outside the gene matches: 3. This CDR3 has 16 residues. CDR3 amino acids: CASSYSLAGVYNEQFF. The CDR3 DNA reads TGTGCCAGCAGTTACTCCCTAGCGGGGGTTTACAATGAGCAGTTCTTC.

The chain has TRBV5-4 and TRBJ1-2, with a weak D call TRBD1 (6 bases). Germline V CDR1 and CDR2: SGHNT, YYREEE (reference sequence). Trimming stripped 4 bases from V and 3 bases from J, with 19 bases between. The CDR3 extends over 16 amino acids. The CDR3 reads CASSADRPLTYYGYTF. The CDR3 coding sequence is TGTGCCAGCAGCGCCGACAGGCCACTAACCTACTATGGCTACACCTTC.

The V gene is TRBV4-1, the J gene TRBJ1-5; 9 bases map to TRBD1. The V gene end was trimmed by 3 bases and the J gene end by 3 bases; junction bases not matched to a gene: 9. CDR3 length equals 17 residues. Germline V lookup: CDR1 MGHRA, CDR2 YSYEKL. CDR3 sequence reads: CASSHLPGTGNNQPQHF. The CDR3 DNA is TGCGCCAGCAGCCACCTACCCGGGACAGGGAACAATCAGCCCCAGCATTTT.

In the case of this clone: This CDR3 is missing its conserved last phenylalanine or tryptophan, likely due to a read error. This chain uses TRBV6-5 with TRBJ2-7, with 8 bases fitting TRBD2. Germline V gives CDR1 MNHEY, CDR2 SVGAGI. J lost 2 bases, V lost 0 bases, and 3 bases had no gene match. The CDR3 contains 15 residues. The CDR3 nucleotides are TGTGCCAGCAGTTACTCGACTAGCGCAACCTACGAGCAGTACCTC. This gives the protein CASSYSTSATYEQYL.

This chain joins TRBV5-1 and TRBJ2-2, with TRBD2 identical over 8 bases. CDR1 and CDR2 from the germline V gene are SGHRS and YFSETQ. The CDR3 loop spans 16 amino acids. V trimming: 0 bases; J trimming: 2 bases; junction bases outside the gene matches: 3. The CDR3 coding sequence is TGCGCCAGCAGCTTGGGACTAGCGAGCAACACCGGGGAGCTGTTTTTT. The encoded protein is CASSLGLASNTGELFF. Variable domain in full (rest from reference TRBV5-1 and TRBJ2-2): KAGVTQTPRYLIKTRGQQVTLSCSPISGHRSVSWYQQTPGQGLQFLFEYFSETQRNKGNFPGRFSGRQFSNSRSEMNVSTLELGDSALYLCASSLGLASNTGELFFGEGSRLTVL.

There are a few counts of this clone. The chain is built from TRBV5-4 and TRBJ2-2; D uncertain. The CDR3 sequence is 12 residues long. CDR1 and CDR2 (germline): SGHNT, YYREEE (reference sequence). V dropped 4 bases and J dropped 7 bases, with 8 bases sitting between them. The CDR3 DNA is TGTGCCAGCAGCCTGAGAAGCGGGGAGCTGTTTTTT. It specifies CASSLRSGELFF.

This chain connects TRBV11-3 to TRBJ2-2; D not resolved. Trimming took off 1 base at V and 3 bases at J, with 9 bases between the two ends. CDR1 and CDR2 (germline): SGHNT, YENEEA. This CDR3 spans 15 amino acids. CDR3 amino acids: CASSLARQYTGELFF. DNA of the CDR3: TGTGCCAGCAGCTTAGCCCGTCAGTACACCGGGGAGCTGTTTTTT.

This clone has a handful of counts. This chain links TRBV5-6 with TRBJ1-5; D uncertain. Germline CDR1 SGHDT, CDR2 YYEEEE. The V end was cut by 1 base, the J end by 6 bases, with 14 bases between. The CDR3 has 15 amino acids. The CDR3 loop reads CASSLQTQRGQPQHF. DNA for the CDR3: TGTGCCAGCAGCTTGCAGACTCAACGGGGTCAGCCCCAGCATTTT.